This TCR beta chain appears in the sequencing data of a study of identical twins (dated by TCRdb to the mid-2010s). Background for the entire study: To test whether fetal clonotypes persist, the study used deep sequencing on TCR alpha and beta repertoires from monozygotic twins, unrelated adults of various ages, and cord blood. To rule out contamination, replicate twin experiments were performed at different times with different library preparation protocols.

The junction shows trimming of 5 bases on V and 3 bases on J, and the gene matches do not reach 7 bases of it. CDR1 LGHDT and CDR2 YNNKEL are derived from the germline V gene (reference sequence). Reading from cysteine to phenylalanine, the CDR3 counts 16 amino acids. Kept here is only the CDR3 DNA, which spans 48 bases and is read in frame from base 1. Every donor in the study was a healthy Caucasian. Three unrelated non-twin adults were also sequenced: a male aged 18 to 29, a male aged 50 to 59 and a female aged 50 to 59. Miltenyi CD45RO+ enrichment and human naive T-cell isolation kits were used to isolate memory (CD45RO+) and naive T cells from PBMC. Receptor amplification or capture employed 5' RACE. The sequencer was an Illumina HiSeq 2000. A universal primer binding site was introduced by template switching, and a unique molecular identifier was present in the final cDNA, enabling accurate counting of TCR cDNA molecules. First-strand cDNA for TCR alpha and beta chains was synthesized from specific primers in the conserved constant-segment region. To control for contamination, each cDNA library was double barcoded with a SMART-Mk sample barcode plus Illumina barcodes. Two successive PCR steps introduced TruSeq adapter sequences along with Illumina sample barcodes. The TCR alpha and beta cDNA libraries were sequenced on the Illumina HiSeq platform using custom primers. The published analysis was carried out like this. MiGEC was used to process raw reads and extract unique molecular identifiers, and MiXCR was used to find CDR3 positions. For each individual, recombination models were inferred using an EM algorithm with the repgenHMM and IGoR tools. Shared clonotypes were analyzed with the tcR package in R, and sharing was normalized by the product of cloneset sizes. Out-of-frame nonproductive sequences were analyzed to study raw recombination free of thymic and clonal selection effects. TCRdb reprocessed the public reads (quality trimming at Q25 with fastp, clone calling with MiXCR) and kept in-frame beta chains. When rows share a CDR3 protein, they turn into one entry using the most common DNA and genes. In this record, the V and J calls reflect TCRdb's handling and not the investigators' own analysis. This sample has roughly 710,000 distinct CDR3 sequences in its table, and approximately 6% of those were observed once. The top ten hold 1.5% to 2% of the sample.

This clonotype was detected only a few times. Its antigen specificity is not known. No base-level quality is on record; no much larger clone is a single base apart. General findings and caveats noted by the study authors: Because the same donors could not be followed over many years, the conclusions relied on cross-sectional statistical analysis. Compared with coincidental sharing between unrelated individuals, out-of-frame TCR alpha sequences shared between twins showed an excess of sequences with low generation probability. In beta out-of-frame sequences, excess twin sharing was weaker, because having fewer shared sequences lowered the signal-to-noise ratio. Fewer insertions were carried by abundant cord blood beta clonotypes, a similar but weaker trend appeared in young adult naive repertoires, and no such trend appeared in memory repertoires. In monozygotic twins, out-of-frame TCR alpha sharing was systematically underestimated by recombination models, although the models agreed with sharing between unrelated individuals. Zero-insertion analyses could be partly confounded by invariant T cells such as MAIT and iNKT, although diverse VJ usage argued against such confounding for most clonotypes.

Sequencing input: naive T cells sorted from blood. Read against the paper, the sample's cell subset or site label means: cells isolated with a human naive T-cell isolation kit. This receptor was taken from a man aged 18 to 30 in good health. This sequence uses TRBV3-1 and TRBJ2-7, and 13 junctional nucleotides match TRBD2. The CDR3 region: CASSTWTSGSVYEQYF. The base sequence is TGTGCCAGCAGCACCTGGACTAGCGGGAGTGTCTACGAGCAGTACTTC.